These 9 T cell receptor beta chains were all obtained from the same sample, sequenced in a study of CD8 T cells in ankylosing spondylitis. A single record per CDR3 protein comes from TCRdb applying MiXCR to the 5' RACE reads. Found here are about 240,000 distinct CDR3 sequences, roughly 8.6% of them singletons; the top ten hold under 7.5%. Material for sequencing was blood, either unsorted or a sorted T cell fraction (not recorded which). These receptors all come from a male donor with ankylosing spondylitis or in good health (not recorded which).

This clonotype was found many times. The chain has TRBV5-1 and TRBJ2-2; weak D call: TRBD1 (6 bases). Looked up from germline, CDR1 is SGHRS and CDR2 is YFSETQ. The CDR3 runs 18 residues. V gave up 0 bases and J gave up 0 bases, with 15 bases separating them. The CDR3 protein is CASSLGQDSHPNTGELFF. The DNA for the CDR3 is TGCGCCAGCAGCTTGGGACAGGACAGCCATCCGAACACCGGGGAGCTGTTTTTT.

This clonotype was picked up a small number of times. The genes are TRBV3-1 and TRBJ2-2; D might be TRBD1 (6 bases). The CDR3 length is 16 residues. Germline-derived CDR1 and CDR2 are LGHDT and YNNKEL (reference sequence). Between the trimmed V and J ends, which lost 4 bases and 2 bases, there was a span of 14 bases. The CDR3 DNA is TGTGCCAGCAGCCGCGGACAGACGCTTAACACCGGGGAGCTGTTTTTT. Amino acid sequence: CASSRGQTLNTGELFF.

The gene calls are TRBV20-1 and TRBJ2-7; 8 bases align to TRBD1. V was clipped by 3 bases and J by 0 bases; unmatched bases: 7. The CDR3 is 15 residues long. The germline V gene has CDR1 DFQATT and CDR2 SNEGSKA (reference sequence). The CDR3 region is CSASQGAGFSYEQYF. CDR3 sequence (DNA): TGCAGTGCTAGCCAGGGGGCGGGCTTCTCCTACGAGCAGTACTTC.

The chain uses TRBV7-2 and TRBJ2-7; 10 bases line up with TRBD1. The CDR3 is 15 amino acids. The V gene end was trimmed by 4 bases and the J gene end by 6 bases; junction bases not matched to a gene: 9. CDR1 SGHTA and CDR2 FQGNSA come from the germline V gene. For the CDR3, the DNA is TGTGCCAGCAGCTCTATGGGACAGGGGAGGTCCGAGCAGTACTTC. Protein sequence: CASSSMGQGRSEQYF.

This clonotype was counted ten times or more. This chain connects TRBV5-8 to TRBJ2-5, with D tentatively TRBD2 (5 bases). The CDR3 is made up of 17 amino acids. The V and J ends lost 0 bases and 3 bases respectively, with 18 bases between them. CDR1 is SGHTS and CDR2 is YDEGEE in the germline V gene. CDR3 nucleotides: TGTGCCAGCAGCTTGGTAAACGAGGGTTGGGATGAAGAGACCCAGTACTTC. Translation gives CASSLVNEGWDEETQYF.

The chain recombines TRBV12-3 or TRBV12-4 with TRBJ2-7, with 16 bases matching TRBD2. Trimming removed 3 bases from V and 5 bases from J; junction bases left unmatched: 7. The CDR3 covers 17 residues. The CDR3 coding sequence is TGTGCCAGCAGTTTGAAGGGACTAGCGGGAGGGGAGGACGAGCAGTACTTC. Protein sequence: CASSLKGLAGGEDEQYF.

The V call is TRBV27, the J call TRBJ1-5; maybe TRBD1 (6 bases). With 8 bases removed from V and 6 bases from J, the gap between germline ends came to 14 bases. CDR3 size: 13 residues. Germline CDR1 and CDR2: MNHEY and SMNVEV (reference sequence). The CDR3 coding sequence is TGTGCCAGCCGGGGGACAAGGGGTCAGCCCCAGCATTTT. It codes for CASRGTRGQPQHF.

The sample holds many counts of this clonotype. The J gene is TRBJ1-1, the V gene TRBV12-3 or TRBV12-4; D gene ambiguous. The CDR3 spans 12 residues. V lost 3 bases and J 7 bases, leaving 9 bases between the germline ends. The CDR3 sequence: CASSLTQNEAFF. In DNA form, the CDR3 reads TGTGCCAGCAGTTTGACGCAGAATGAAGCTTTCTTT.

In its sample, this clonotype was seen many times. The V gene is TRBV20-1, the J gene TRBJ1-1, with D possibly TRBD1 on 6 matching bases. Germline loops: CDR1 DFQATT, CDR2 SNEGSKA (reference sequence). V was clipped by 3 bases and J by 10 bases, with 15 bases between them. CDR3 length: 12 residues. The chain's CDR3 is CSASGGLDGAFF. CDR3 DNA: TGCAGTGCTAGCGGGGGGCTAGACGGAGCTTTCTTT.